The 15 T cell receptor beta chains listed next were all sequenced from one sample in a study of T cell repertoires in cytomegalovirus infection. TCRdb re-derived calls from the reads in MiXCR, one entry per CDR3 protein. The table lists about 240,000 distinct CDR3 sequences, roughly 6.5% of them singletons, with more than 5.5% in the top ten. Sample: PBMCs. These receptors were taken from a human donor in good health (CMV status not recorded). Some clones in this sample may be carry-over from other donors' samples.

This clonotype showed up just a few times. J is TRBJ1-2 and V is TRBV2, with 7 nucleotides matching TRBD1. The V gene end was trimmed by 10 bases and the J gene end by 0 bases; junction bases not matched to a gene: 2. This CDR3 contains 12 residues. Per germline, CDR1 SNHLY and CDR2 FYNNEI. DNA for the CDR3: TGTGCCACTGGGACAGCTAACTATGGCTACACCTTC. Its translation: CATGTANYGYTF.

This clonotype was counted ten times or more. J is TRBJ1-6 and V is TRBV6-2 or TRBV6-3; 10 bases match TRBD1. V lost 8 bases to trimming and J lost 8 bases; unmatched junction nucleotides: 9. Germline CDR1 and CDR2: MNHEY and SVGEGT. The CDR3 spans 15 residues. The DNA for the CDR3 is TGTGCCAGCCGATCTCTGACAGGGGGCTATTCACCCCTCCACTTT. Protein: CASRSLTGGYSPLHF.

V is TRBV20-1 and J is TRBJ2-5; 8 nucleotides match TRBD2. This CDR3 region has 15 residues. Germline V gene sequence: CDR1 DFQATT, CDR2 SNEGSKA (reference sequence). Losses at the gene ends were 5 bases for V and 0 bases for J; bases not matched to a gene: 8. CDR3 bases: TGCAGTGCTCTCTTTCGGGGGGGGTACCAAGAGACCCAGTACTTC. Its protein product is CSALFRGGYQETQYF.

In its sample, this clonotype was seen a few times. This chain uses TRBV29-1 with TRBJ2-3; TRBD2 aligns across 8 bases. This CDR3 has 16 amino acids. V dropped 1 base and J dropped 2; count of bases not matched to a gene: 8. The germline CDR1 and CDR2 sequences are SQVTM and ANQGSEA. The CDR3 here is CSVEAGGLHSTDTQYF. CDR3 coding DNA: TGCAGCGTTGAAGCGGGGGGGCTTCACTCCACAGATACGCAGTATTTT.

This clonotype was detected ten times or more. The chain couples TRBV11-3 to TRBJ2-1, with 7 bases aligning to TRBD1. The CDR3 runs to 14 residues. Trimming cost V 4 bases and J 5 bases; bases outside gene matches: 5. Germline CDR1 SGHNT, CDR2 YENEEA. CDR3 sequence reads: CASSSGQTHNEQFF. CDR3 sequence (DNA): TGTGCCAGCAGCTCGGGACAGACCCACAATGAGCAGTTCTTC.

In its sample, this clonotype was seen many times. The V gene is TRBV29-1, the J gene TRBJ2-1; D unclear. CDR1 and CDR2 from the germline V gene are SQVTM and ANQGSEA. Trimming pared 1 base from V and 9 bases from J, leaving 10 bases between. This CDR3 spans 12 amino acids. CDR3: CSVEGLLSEQFF. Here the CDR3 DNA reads TGCAGCGTTGAAGGACTTTTGAGTGAGCAGTTCTTC.

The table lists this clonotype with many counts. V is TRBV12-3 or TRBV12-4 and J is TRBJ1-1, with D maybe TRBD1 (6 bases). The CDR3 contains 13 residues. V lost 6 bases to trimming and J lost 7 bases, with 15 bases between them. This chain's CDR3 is CASSGNIGGEAFF. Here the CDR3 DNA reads TGTGCCAGCAGCGGTAATATAGGGGGTGAAGCTTTCTTT.

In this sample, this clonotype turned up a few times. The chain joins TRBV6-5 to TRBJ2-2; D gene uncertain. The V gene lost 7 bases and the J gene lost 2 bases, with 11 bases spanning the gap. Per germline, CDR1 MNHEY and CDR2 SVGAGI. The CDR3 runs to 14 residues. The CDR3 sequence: CASTLRLNTGELFF. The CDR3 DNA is TGTGCCAGCACCTTGAGACTTAACACCGGGGAGCTGTTTTTT.

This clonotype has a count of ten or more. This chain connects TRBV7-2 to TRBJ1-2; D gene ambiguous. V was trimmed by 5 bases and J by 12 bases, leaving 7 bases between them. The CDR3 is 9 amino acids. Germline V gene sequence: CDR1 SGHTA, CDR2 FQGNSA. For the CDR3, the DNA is TGTGCCAGCAGCCTGGTTAACACCTTC. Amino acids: CASSLVNTF.

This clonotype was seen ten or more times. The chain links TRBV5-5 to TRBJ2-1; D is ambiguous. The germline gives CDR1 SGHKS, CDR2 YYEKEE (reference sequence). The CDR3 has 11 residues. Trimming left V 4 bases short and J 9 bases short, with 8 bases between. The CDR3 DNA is TGTGCCAGCAGCGTTGGGGTTGAGCAGTTCTTC. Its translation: CASSVGVEQFF.

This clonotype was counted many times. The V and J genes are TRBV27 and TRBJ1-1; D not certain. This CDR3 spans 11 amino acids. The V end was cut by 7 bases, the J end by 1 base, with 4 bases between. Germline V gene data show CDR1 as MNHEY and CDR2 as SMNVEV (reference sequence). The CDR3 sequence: CASIRNTEAFF. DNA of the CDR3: TGTGCCAGCATCAGGAACACTGAAGCTTTCTTT.

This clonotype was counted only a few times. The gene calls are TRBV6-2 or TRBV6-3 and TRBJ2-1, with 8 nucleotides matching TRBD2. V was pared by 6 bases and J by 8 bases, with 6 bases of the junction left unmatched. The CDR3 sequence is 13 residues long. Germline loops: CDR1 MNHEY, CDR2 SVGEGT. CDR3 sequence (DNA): TGTGCCAGCAGCCTCCCGGGAGGGTATGAGCAGTTCTTC. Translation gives CASSLPGGYEQFF.

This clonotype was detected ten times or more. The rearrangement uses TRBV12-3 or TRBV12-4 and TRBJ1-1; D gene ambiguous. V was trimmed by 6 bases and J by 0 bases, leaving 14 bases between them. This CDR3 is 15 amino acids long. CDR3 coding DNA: TGTGCCAGCAGCCTCCGGGTAGGGCTGAACACTGAAGCTTTCTTT. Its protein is CASSLRVGLNTEAFF.

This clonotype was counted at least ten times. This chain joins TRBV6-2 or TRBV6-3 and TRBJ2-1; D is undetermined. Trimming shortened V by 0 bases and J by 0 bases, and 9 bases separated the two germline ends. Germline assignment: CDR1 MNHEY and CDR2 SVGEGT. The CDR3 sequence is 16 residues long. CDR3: CASSYSKQSSYNEQFF. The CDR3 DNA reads TGTGCCAGCAGTTACTCGAAACAGAGCTCCTACAATGAGCAGTTCTTC.

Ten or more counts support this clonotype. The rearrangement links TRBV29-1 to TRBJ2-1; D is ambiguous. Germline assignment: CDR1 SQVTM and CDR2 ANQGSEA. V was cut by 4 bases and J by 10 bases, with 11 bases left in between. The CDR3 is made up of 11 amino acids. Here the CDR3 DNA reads TGCAGCGTTGGTATCGGACGAGAGCAGTTCTTC. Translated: CSVGIGREQFF.